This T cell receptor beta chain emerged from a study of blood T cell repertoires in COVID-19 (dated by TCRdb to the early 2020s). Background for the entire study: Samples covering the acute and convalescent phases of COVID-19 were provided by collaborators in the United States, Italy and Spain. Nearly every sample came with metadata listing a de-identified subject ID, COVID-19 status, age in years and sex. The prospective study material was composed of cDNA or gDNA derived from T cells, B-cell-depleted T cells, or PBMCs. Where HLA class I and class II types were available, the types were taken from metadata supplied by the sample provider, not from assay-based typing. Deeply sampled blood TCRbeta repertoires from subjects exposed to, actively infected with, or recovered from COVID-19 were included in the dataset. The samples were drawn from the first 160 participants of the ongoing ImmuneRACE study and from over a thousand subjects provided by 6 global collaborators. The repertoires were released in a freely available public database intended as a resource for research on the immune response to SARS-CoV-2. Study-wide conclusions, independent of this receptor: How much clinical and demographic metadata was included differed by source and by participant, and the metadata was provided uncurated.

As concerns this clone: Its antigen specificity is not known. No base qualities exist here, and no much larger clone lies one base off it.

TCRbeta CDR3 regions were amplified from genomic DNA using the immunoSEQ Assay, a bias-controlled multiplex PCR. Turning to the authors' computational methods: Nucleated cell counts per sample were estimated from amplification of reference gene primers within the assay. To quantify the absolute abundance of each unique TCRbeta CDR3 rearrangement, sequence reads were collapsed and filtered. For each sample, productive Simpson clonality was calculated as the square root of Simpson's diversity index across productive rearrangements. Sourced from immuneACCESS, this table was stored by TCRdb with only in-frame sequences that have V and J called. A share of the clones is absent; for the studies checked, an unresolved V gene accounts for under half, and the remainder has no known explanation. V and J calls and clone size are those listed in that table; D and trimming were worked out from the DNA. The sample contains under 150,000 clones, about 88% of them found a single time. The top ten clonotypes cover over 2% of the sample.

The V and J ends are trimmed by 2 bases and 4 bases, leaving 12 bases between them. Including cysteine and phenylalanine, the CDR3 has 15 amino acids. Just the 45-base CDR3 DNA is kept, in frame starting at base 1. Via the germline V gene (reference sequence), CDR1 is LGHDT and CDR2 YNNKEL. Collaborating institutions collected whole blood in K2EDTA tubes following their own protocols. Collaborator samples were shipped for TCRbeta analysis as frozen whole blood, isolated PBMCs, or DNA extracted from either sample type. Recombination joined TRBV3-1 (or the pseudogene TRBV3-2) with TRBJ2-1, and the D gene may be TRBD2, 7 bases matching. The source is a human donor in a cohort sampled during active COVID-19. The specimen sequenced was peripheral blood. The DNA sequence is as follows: TGTGCCAGCAGCCAAATGGGGGGGCCTTACAATGAGCAGTTCTTC. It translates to CASSQMGGPYNEQFF.